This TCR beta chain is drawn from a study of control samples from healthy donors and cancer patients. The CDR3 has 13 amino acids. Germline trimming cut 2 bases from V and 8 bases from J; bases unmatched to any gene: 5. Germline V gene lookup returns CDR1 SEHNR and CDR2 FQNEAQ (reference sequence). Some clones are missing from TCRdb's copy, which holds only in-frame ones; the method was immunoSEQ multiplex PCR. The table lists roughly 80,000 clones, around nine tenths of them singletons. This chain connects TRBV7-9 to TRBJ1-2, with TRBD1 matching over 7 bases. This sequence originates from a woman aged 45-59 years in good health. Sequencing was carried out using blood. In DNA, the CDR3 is TGTGCCAGCAGCTTAAACAGGGGAGACGGCTACACCTTC. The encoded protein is CASSLNRGDGYTF. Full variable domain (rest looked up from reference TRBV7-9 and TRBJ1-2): DTGVSQNPRHKITKRGQNVTFRCDPISEHNRLYWYRQTLGQGPEFLTYFQNEAQLEKSRLLSDRFSAERPKGSFSTLEIQRTEQGDSAMYLCASSLNRGDGYTFGSGTRLTVV.